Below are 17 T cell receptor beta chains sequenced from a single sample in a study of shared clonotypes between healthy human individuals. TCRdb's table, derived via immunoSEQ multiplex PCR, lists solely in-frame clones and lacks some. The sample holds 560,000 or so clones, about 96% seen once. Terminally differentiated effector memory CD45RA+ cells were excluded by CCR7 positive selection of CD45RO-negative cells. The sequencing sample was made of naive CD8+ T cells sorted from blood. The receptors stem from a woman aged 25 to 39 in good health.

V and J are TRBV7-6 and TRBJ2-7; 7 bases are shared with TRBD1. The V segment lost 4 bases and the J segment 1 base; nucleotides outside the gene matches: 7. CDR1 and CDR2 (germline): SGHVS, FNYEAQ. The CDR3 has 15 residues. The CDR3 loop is CASSSKTGWSYEQYF. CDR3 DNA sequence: TGTGCCAGCAGCTCCAAGACAGGGTGGTCCTACGAGCAGTACTTC.

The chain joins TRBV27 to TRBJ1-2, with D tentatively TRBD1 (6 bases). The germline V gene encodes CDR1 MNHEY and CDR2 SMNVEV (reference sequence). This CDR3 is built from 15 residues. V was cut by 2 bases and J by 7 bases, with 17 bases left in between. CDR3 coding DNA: TGTGCCAGCAGTTTAAATCGGGGGGCAGGCGTTGGCTACACCTTC. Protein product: CASSLNRGAGVGYTF.

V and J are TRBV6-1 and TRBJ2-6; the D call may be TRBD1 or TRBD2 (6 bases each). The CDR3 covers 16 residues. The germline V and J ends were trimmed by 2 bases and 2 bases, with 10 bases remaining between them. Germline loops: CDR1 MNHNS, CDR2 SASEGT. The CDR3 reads CASSEWGAAGANVLTF. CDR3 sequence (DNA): TGTGCCAGCAGTGAATGGGGGGCGGCTGGGGCCAACGTCCTGACTTTC.

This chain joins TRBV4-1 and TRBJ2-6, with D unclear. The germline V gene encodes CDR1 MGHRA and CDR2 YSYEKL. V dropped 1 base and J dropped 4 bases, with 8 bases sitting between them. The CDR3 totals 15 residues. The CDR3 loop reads CASSQGGPGANVLTF. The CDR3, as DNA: TGCGCCAGCAGCCAAGGTGGGCCGGGGGCCAACGTCCTGACTTTC.

This chain's CDR3 is CASNWGGDGYTF. In DNA, the CDR3 is TGTGCCAGCAACTGGGGGGGCGATGGCTACACCTTC. The chain combines TRBV28 with TRBJ1-2; TRBD1 is a possible D gene (6 bases). The CDR3 extends over 12 amino acids. The V gene's germline CDR1 is MDHEN and CDR2 SYDVKM. With 7 bases removed from V and 6 bases from J, the gap between germline ends came to 12 bases.

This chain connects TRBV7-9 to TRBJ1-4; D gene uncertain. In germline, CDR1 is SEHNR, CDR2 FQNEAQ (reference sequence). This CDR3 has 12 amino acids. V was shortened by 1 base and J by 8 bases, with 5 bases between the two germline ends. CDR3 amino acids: CASSLVNEKLFF. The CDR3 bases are TGTGCCAGCAGCTTAGTGAACGAAAAACTGTTTTTT.

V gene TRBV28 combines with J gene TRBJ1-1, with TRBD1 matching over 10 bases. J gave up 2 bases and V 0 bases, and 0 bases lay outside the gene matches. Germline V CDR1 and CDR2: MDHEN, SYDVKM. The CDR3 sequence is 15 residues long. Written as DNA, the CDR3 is TGTGCCAGCAGTTTATGGACAGGGGGCAACACTGAAGCTTTCTTT. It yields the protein CASSLWTGGNTEAFF.

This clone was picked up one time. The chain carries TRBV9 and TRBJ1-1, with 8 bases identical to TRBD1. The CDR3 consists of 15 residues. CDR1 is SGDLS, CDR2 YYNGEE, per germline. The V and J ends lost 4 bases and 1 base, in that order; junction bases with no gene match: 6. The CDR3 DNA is TGTGCCAGCAGCTCATTGACAGGGGAGAACACTGAAGCTTTCTTT. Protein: CASSSLTGENTEAFF.

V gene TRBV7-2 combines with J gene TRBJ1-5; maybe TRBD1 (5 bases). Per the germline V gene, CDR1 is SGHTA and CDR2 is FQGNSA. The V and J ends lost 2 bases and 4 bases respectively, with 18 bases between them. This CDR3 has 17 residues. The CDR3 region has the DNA TGTGCCAGCAGCTTACTGCCACGACGGGCAGGGAATCAGCCCCAGCATTTT. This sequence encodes CASSLLPRRAGNQPQHF.

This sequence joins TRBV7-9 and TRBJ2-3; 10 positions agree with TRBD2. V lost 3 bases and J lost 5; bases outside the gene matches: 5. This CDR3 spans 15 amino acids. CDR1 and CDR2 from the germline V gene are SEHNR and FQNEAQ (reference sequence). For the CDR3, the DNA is TGTGCCAGCAGCTTCCTAGCGGGAGAGGAAGATACGCAGTATTTT. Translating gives CASSFLAGEEDTQYF.

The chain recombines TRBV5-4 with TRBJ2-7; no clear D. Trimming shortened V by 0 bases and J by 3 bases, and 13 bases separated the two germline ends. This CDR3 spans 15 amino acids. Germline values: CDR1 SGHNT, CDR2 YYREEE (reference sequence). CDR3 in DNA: TGTGCCAGCAGCTTGGTGGGCCTACCTAACTACGAGCAGTACTTC. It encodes CASSLVGLPNYEQYF. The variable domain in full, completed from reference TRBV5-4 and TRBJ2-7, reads ETGVTQSPTHLIKTRGQQVTLRCSSQSGHNTVSWYQQALGQGPQFIFQYYREEENGRGNFPPRFSGLQFPNYSSELNVNALELDDSALYLCASSLVGLPNYEQYFGPGTRLTVT.

CDR3 sequence: CASSAVGREALSYEQYF. Here the CDR3 DNA reads TGTGCCAGCAGTGCGGTTGGGCGGGAGGCCCTCTCCTACGAGCAGTACTTC. V is TRBV2 and J is TRBJ2-7, with 8 bases identical to TRBD2. CDR3 length: 17 amino acids. The germline V gene encodes CDR1 SNHLY and CDR2 FYNNEI. The junction had 11 bases not matched to a gene; V was cut back by 4 bases and J by 0 bases.

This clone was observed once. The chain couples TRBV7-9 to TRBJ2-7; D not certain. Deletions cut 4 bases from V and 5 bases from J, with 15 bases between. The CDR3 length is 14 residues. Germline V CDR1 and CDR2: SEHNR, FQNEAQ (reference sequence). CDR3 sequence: CASSSPGMNHEQYF. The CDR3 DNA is TGTGCCAGCAGCTCACCTGGGATGAACCACGAGCAGTACTTC.

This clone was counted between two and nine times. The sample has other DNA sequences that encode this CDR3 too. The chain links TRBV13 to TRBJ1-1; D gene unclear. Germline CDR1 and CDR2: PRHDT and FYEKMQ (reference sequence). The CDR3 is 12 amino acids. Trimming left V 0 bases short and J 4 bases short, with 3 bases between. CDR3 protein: CASSLGVTEAFF. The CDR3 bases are TGTGCCAGCAGCTTAGGCGTCACTGAAGCTTTCTTT.

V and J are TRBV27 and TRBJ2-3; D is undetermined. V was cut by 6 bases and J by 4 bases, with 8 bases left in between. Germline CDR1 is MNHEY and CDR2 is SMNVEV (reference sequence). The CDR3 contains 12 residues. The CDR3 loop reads CASSSPSDTQYF. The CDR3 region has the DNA TGTGCCAGCAGCTCCCCTTCAGATACGCAGTATTTT.

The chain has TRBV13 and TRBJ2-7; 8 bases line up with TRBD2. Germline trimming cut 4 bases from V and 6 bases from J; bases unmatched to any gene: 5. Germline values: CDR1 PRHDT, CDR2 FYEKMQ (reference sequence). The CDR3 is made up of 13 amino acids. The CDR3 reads CASSSGLAGEQYF. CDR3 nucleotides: TGTGCCAGCAGCTCCGGACTAGCTGGCGAGCAGTACTTC.

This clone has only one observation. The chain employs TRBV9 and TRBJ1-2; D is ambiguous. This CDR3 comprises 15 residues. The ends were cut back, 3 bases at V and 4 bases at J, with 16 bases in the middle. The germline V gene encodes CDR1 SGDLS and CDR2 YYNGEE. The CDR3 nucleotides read TGTGCCAGCAGCGGTCGAAGGACGGGAAGCTATGGCTACACCTTC. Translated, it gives CASSGRRTGSYGYTF.